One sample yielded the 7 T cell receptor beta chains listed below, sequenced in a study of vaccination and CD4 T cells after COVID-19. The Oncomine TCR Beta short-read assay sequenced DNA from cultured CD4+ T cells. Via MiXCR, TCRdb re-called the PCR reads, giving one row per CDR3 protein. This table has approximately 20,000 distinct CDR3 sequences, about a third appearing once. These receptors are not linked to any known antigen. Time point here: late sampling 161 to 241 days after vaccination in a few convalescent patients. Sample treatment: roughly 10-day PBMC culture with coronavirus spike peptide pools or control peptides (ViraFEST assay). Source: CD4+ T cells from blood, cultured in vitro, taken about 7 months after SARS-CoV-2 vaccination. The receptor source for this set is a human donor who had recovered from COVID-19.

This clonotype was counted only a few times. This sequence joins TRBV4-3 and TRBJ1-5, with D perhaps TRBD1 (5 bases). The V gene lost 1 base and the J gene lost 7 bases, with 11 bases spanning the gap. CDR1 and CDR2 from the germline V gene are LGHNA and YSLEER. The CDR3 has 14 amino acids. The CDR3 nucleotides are TGCGCCAGCAGCCAAGTCGCGGGGGGACAGCCCCAGCATTTT. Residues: CASSQVAGGQPQHF.

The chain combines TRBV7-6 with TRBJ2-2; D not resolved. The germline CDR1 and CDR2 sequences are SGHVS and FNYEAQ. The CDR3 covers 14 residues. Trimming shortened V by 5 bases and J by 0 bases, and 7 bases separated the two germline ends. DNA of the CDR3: TGTGCCAGCAGCCTCAACGCGAACACCGGGGAGCTGTTTTTT. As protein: CASSLNANTGELFF.

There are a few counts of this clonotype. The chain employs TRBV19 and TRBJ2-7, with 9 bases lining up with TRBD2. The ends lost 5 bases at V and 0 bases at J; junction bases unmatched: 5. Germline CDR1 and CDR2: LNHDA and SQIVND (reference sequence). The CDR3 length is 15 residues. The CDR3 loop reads CASSGTSSSSYEQYF. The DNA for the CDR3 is TGTGCCAGTAGTGGGACTAGCTCGAGCTCCTACGAGCAGTACTTC.

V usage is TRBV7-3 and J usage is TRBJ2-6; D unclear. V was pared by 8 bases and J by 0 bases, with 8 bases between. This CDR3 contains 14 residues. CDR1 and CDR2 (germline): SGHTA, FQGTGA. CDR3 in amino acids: CASQVYSGANVLTF. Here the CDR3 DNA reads TGTGCCAGCCAAGTATACTCTGGGGCCAACGTCCTGACTTTC.

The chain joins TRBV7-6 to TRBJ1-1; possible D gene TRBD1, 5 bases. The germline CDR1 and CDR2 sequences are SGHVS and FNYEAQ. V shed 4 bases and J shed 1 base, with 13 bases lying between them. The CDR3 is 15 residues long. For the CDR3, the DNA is TGTGCCAGCAGCTCCTATCTTGGGGGGAACACTGAAGCTTTCTTT. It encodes CASSSYLGGNTEAFF.

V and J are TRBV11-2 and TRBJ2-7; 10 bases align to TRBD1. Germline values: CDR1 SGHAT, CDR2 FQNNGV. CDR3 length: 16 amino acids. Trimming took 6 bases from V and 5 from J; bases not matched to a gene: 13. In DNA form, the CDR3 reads TGTGCCAGCAGGCATATCTCCGGGACAGGGGTCCACGAGCAGTACTTC. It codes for CASRHISGTGVHEQYF.

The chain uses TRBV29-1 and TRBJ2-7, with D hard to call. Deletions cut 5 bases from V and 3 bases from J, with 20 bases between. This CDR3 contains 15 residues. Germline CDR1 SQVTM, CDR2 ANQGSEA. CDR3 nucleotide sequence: TGCAGCGTTTCGTCAGCACGAGATCCTAACTACGAGCAGTACTTC. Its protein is CSVSSARDPNYEQYF.